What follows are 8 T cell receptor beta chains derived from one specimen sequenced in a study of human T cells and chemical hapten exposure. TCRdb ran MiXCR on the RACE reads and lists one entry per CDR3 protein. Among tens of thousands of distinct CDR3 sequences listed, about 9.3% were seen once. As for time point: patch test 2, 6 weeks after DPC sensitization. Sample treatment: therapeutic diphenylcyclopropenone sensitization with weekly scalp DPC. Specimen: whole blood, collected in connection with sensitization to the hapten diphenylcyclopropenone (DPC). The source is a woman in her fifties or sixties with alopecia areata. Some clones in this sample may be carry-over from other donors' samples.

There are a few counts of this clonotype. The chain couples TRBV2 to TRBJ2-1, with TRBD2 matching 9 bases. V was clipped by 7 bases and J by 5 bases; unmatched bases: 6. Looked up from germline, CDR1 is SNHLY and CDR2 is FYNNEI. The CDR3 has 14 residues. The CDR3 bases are TGTGCCAGCAACTGGCGGGAGGGCAACAATGAGCAGTTCTTC. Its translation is CASNWREGNNEQFF.

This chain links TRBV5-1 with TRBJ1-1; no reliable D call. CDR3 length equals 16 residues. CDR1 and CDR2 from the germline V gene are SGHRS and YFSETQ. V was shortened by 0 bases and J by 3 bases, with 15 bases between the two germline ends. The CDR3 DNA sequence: TGCGCCAGCAGCTTGGGCCCTGTGAGGGAGTACACTGAAGCTTTCTTT. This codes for CASSLGPVREYTEAFF. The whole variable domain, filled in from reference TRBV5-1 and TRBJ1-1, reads KAGVTQTPRYLIKTRGQQVTLSCSPISGHRSVSWYQQTPGQGLQFLFEYFSETQRNKGNFPGRFSGRQFSNSRSEMNVSTLELGDSALYLCASSLGPVREYTEAFFGQGTRLTVV.

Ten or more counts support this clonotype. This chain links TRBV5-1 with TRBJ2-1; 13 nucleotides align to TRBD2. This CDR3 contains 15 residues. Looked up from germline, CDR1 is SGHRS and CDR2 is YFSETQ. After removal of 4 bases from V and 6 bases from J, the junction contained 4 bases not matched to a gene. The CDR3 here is CASSLGLAGTNEQFF. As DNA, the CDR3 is TGCGCCAGCAGCCTGGGACTAGCGGGGACCAATGAGCAGTTCTTC.

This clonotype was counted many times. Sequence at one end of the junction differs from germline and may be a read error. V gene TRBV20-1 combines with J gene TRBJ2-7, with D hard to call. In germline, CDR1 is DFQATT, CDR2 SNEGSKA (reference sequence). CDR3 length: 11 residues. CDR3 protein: CSARDQTRLSF. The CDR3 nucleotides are TGCAGTGCTAGAGATCAAACCCGCCTGAGCTTC.

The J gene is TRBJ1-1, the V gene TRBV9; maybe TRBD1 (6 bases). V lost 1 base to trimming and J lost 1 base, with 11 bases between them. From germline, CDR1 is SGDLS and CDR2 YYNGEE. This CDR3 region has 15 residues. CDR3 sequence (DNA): TGTGCCAGCAGCGTAAGTCAGGGGCGGAACACTGAAGCTTTCTTT. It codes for CASSVSQGRNTEAFF.

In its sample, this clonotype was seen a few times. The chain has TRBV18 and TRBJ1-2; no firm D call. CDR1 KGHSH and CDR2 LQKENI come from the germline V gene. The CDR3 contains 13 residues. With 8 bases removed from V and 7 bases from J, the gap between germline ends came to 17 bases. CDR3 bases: TGTGCCAGCACCTCGAGCCAGGCTCTTGGCTACACCTTC. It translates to CASTSSQALGYTF.

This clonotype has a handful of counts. The CDR3 DNA follows: TGTGCCACCAGTAAAGTGTTAGCGGGGTTCACAGATACGCAGTATTTT. Amino acids: CATSKVLAGFTDTQYF. The chain combines TRBV15 with TRBJ2-3, with TRBD2 matching 8 bases. V shed 6 bases, J shed 2 bases, and the junction held 10 bases outside the gene matches. The CDR3 is 16 residues long. The germline V gene has CDR1 LNHNV and CDR2 YYDKDF (reference sequence).

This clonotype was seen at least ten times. The CDR3 bases are TGTGCCAGCAGCTTGGCCCTGACAGGTATGGGAAACACTGAAGCTTTCTTT. Translated, it gives CASSLALTGMGNTEAFF. The chain uses TRBV5-5 and TRBJ1-1, with a possible D match to TRBD1 (6 bases). Germline V lookup: CDR1 SGHKS, CDR2 YYEKEE (reference sequence). CDR3 length: 17 amino acids. With 0 bases removed from V and 2 bases from J, the gap between germline ends came to 17 bases.